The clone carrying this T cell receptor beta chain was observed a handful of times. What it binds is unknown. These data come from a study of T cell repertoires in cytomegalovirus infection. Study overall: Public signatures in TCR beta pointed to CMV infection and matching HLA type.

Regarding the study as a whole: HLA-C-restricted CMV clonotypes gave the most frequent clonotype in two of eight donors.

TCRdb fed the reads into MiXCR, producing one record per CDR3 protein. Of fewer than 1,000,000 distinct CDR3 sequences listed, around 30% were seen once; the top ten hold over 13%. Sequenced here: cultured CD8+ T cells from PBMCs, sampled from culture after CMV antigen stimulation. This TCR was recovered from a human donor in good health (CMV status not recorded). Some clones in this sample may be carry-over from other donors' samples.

CDR3 protein: CASSPDRGLQETQYF. The CDR3 DNA sequence: TGTGCCAGCAGCCCCGACAGGGGGCTTCAAGAGACCCAGTACTTC. V is TRBV7-9 and J is TRBJ2-5; 10 bases map to TRBD1. Per germline, CDR1 SEHNR and CDR2 FQNEAQ (reference sequence). Trimming removed 5 bases from V and 2 bases from J; junction bases left unmatched: 5. This CDR3 comprises 15 residues. The whole variable domain, remainder taken from reference TRBV7-9 and TRBJ2-5, is DTGVSQNPRHKITKRGQNVTFRCDPISEHNRLYWYRQTLGQGPEFLTYFQNEAQLEKSRLLSDRFSAERPKGSFSTLEIQRTEQGDSAMYLCASSPDRGLQETQYFGPGTRLLVL.